This TCR beta chain is from a study of blood T cell repertoires in COVID-19. With 5 bases clipped from V and 1 base from J, the junction kept 3 bases outside the gene matches. The CDR3 is made up of 16 amino acids. Germline lookup yields CDR1 PRHDT and CDR2 FYEKMQ (reference sequence). Original analysis: Cell counts per sample came from amplifying reference gene primers. Sequencing was performed with immunoSEQ multiplex PCR; in TCRdb, only in-frame clones are kept and a portion is missing. V and J calls and clone size are copied from that table; D and trimming were computed from the DNA. The profile shows some 220,000 clones, approximately 82% of them singletons.

The receptor's source is a middle-aged man with active or convalescent COVID-19. The gene calls are TRBV13 and TRBJ2-1; 12 nucleotides agree with TRBD2. The sample taken for sequencing was peripheral blood. As DNA, the CDR3 is TGTGCCAGCAGCGCGACTAGCGGGAGTTCCTACAATGAGCAGTTCTTC. It translates to CASSATSGSSYNEQFF.